What follows are 2 T cell receptor beta chains derived from one specimen sequenced in a study of T cell repertoires in cytomegalovirus infection. TCRdb recomputed calls from the reads with MiXCR, one row per CDR3 protein. The repertoire consists of some 350,000 distinct CDR3 sequences, with 15% to 20% occurring once and the leading ten covering approximately 10%. Input material: PBMCs. The source is a human donor in good health (CMV status not recorded). Some clones in this sample may be carry-over from other donors' samples.

The V and J genes are TRBV12-3 or TRBV12-4 and TRBJ1-2; D is ambiguous. Deletions cut 2 bases from V and 7 bases from J, with 8 bases between. The CDR3 runs to 12 residues. CDR3 DNA: TGTGCCAGCAGTTTATTTAGGACTGGCTACACCTTC. Its protein product is CASSLFRTGYTF.

The V gene is TRBV2, the J gene TRBJ2-3, with 9 bases aligning to TRBD1. This CDR3 comprises 14 residues. The germline CDR1 and CDR2 sequences are SNHLY and FYNNEI. V lost 8 bases to trimming and J lost 3 bases; unmatched junction nucleotides: 6. This chain's CDR3 is CASPRDRATDTQYF. In DNA form, the CDR3 reads TGTGCCAGCCCCCGGGACAGGGCAACAGATACGCAGTATTTT.